This entry lists 26 T cell receptor beta chains sequenced from one sample in a study of cytomegalovirus exposure and HLA in healthy donors. Primers: 60 Vbeta forward and 13 Jbeta reverse. TCRdb's table, derived via immunoSEQ multiplex PCR, lists solely in-frame clones and lacks some. Here the sample table reports about 72,000 clones. Sequenced sample: PBMCs. The receptors come from a man in his forties or fifties in good health and CMV-seronegative.

The V call is TRBV29-1, the J call TRBJ2-7; weak D call: TRBD2 (5 bases). Germline-derived CDR1 and CDR2 are SQVTM and ANQGSEA. The CDR3 has 12 residues. With 4 bases removed from V and 4 bases from J, the gap between germline ends came to 11 bases. DNA for the CDR3: TGCAGCGTTGCGGGGAGTAGGTACGAGCAGTACTTC. This gives the protein CSVAGSRYEQYF.

A remark on this clone: Other DNA sequences of this sample code for an identical CDR3. The chain couples TRBV18 to TRBJ1-3; D is undetermined. V was trimmed by 3 bases and J by 1 base, leaving 16 bases between them. Germline lookup yields CDR1 KGHSH and CDR2 LQKENI. There are 17 residues in the CDR3. CDR3 residues: CASSPLRAASSGNTIYF. The CDR3 region has the DNA TGTGCCAGCTCACCCCTGAGGGCAGCATCATCTGGAAACACCATATATTTT.

The J gene is TRBJ2-1, the V gene TRBV13, with a possible D match to TRBD2 (7 bases). The V gene lost 4 bases and the J gene lost 5 bases, with 9 bases spanning the gap. The V gene's germline CDR1 is PRHDT and CDR2 FYEKMQ (reference sequence). This CDR3 has 13 amino acids. The DNA for the CDR3 is TGTGCCAGCAGCTACGGGGGGCACAATGAGCAGTTCTTC. Encoded protein: CASSYGGHNEQFF.

The chain combines TRBV5-4 with TRBJ2-5; TRBD2 aligns across 11 bases. Germline V gene sequence: CDR1 SGHNT, CDR2 YYREEE (reference sequence). The CDR3 loop spans 16 amino acids. The V gene end was trimmed by 4 bases and the J gene end by 3 bases; junction bases not matched to a gene: 8. Here the CDR3 DNA reads TGTGCCAGCAGCAAACCGGGGACTAGCGGAAAAGAGACCCAGTACTTC. Translated: CASSKPGTSGKETQYF.

J is TRBJ1-4 and V is TRBV2, with 7 nucleotides matching TRBD1. From germline, CDR1 is SNHLY and CDR2 FYNNEI. The J segment lost 6 bases and the V segment lost 6 bases, leaving 10 bases of the junction unmatched. This CDR3 contains 15 residues. CDR3 sequence reads: CASSARQGPYEKLFF. The CDR3 DNA reads TGTGCCAGCAGCGCCAGACAGGGACCATATGAAAAACTGTTTTTT.

The chain combines TRBV5-5 with TRBJ1-2; a weak D match, TRBD1 (6 bases). The V end lost 4 bases, the J end lost 4 bases, and 14 bases lay between the germline ends. The CDR3 totals 14 residues. The germline CDR1 and CDR2 sequences are SGHKS and YYEKEE (reference sequence). In DNA form, the CDR3 reads TGTGCCAGCAGCCAGGCGGACAGCCTCTATGGCTACACCTTC. Residues: CASSQADSLYGYTF.

This chain connects TRBV27 to TRBJ2-5; the match to TRBD2 covers 10 bases. This CDR3 comprises 16 residues. CDR1 is MNHEY, CDR2 SMNVEV, per germline (reference sequence). J gave up 1 base and V 5 bases, and 7 bases lay outside the gene matches. The CDR3 sequence: CASSPGLAPVQETQYF. The CDR3 nucleotides are TGTGCCAGCAGTCCGGGACTAGCGCCTGTCCAAGAGACCCAGTACTTC.

The chain has TRBV4-1 and TRBJ1-1, with TRBD1 matching 9 bases. The CDR3 covers 15 residues. The germline CDR1 and CDR2 sequences are MGHRA and YSYEKL. With V trimmed by 3 bases and J by 1 base, 3 bases remained unmatched. The CDR3 spells CASSQDRGRNTEAFF. For the CDR3, the DNA is TGCGCCAGCAGCCAGGACAGGGGAAGGAACACTGAAGCTTTCTTT.

The chain uses TRBV30 and TRBJ1-2; the match to TRBD1 covers 8 bases. Germline CDR1 and CDR2: GTSNPN and SVGIG (reference sequence). V gave up 8 bases and J gave up 5 bases; unmatched junction bases: 19. This CDR3 is 16 amino acids long. CDR3 in amino acids: CASPIEDRAIGYGYTF. The CDR3 nucleotides read TGTGCCAGTCCTATCGAGGACAGGGCGATTGGGTATGGCTACACCTTC. Drawing the rest from reference TRBV30 and TRBJ1-2, the complete variable domain is SQTIHQWPATLVQPVGSPLSLECTVEGTSNPNLYWYRQAAGRGLQLLFYSVGIGQISSEVPQNLSASRPQDRQFILSSKKLLLSDSGFYLCASPIEDRAIGYGYTFGSGTRLTVV.

This chain links TRBV5-1 with TRBJ1-2; TRBD1 might be the D (6 bases). The CDR3 spans 16 residues. V was pared by 4 bases and J by 4 bases, with 20 bases between. In germline, CDR1 is SGHRS, CDR2 YFSETQ. CDR3 amino acids: CASSVRGGAWRYGYTF. The CDR3, as DNA: TGCGCCAGCAGCGTGCGGGGGGGGGCCTGGCGCTATGGCTACACCTTC.

The chain joins TRBV6-5 to TRBJ2-5; 13 positions agree with TRBD2. This CDR3 has 15 amino acids. Trimming cost V 10 bases and J 5 bases; bases outside gene matches: 10. Germline V gene lookup returns CDR1 MNHEY and CDR2 SVGAGI. The chain's CDR3 is CATKLAGGPGETQYF. The CDR3 region has the DNA TGTGCCACCAAACTAGCGGGGGGGCCCGGGGAGACCCAGTACTTC.

This rearrangement joins TRBV28 to TRBJ2-3; TRBD2 agrees at 9 bases. V lost 7 bases and J lost 8; bases outside the gene matches: 13. CDR1 is MDHEN and CDR2 is SYDVKM in the germline V gene. The CDR3 runs to 15 residues. CDR3 nucleotides: TGTGCCAGCACCCGTTCCCTAGCGGGGCGGGGTACGCAGTATTTT. Translation: CASTRSLAGRGTQYF.

The genes are TRBV7-9 and TRBJ2-1; 10 positions agree with TRBD2. The trim removed 5 bases at V and 5 bases at J, leaving 6 bases unmatched. The CDR3 sequence is 15 residues long. Germline CDR1 and CDR2: SEHNR and FQNEAQ (reference sequence). In DNA, the CDR3 is TGTGCCAGCAGCCCACTAGCGGGGACTAACAATGAGCAGTTCTTC. It specifies CASSPLAGTNNEQFF.

V is TRBV4-2 and J is TRBJ2-1; 13 nucleotides agree with TRBD2. The germline V gene encodes CDR1 LGHNA and CDR2 YNFKEQ. The J segment lost 7 bases and the V segment lost 2 bases, leaving 5 bases of the junction unmatched. This CDR3 has 16 residues. The CDR3 DNA is TGTGCCAGCAGCCAACAACTAGCGGGGGGGCTAAATGAGCAGTTCTTC. This codes for CASSQQLAGGLNEQFF.

J is TRBJ2-7 and V is TRBV9; 8 bases are shared with TRBD1. V lost 4 bases, J lost 4 bases, and 7 bases stayed unmatched. Germline V gene lookup returns CDR1 SGDLS and CDR2 YYNGEE. This CDR3 has 14 residues. The CDR3 coding sequence is TGTGCCAGCAGCCTCGGGACAGGTTCATACGAGCAGTACTTC. It codes for CASSLGTGSYEQYF.

V and J are TRBV9 and TRBJ2-7; 7 nucleotides line up with TRBD2. CDR1 and CDR2 from the germline V gene are SGDLS and YYNGEE. Trimming cost V 7 bases and J 5 bases; bases outside gene matches: 9. The CDR3 runs 13 residues. CDR3 sequence reads: CASGPGRGNEQYF. The CDR3, as DNA: TGTGCCAGCGGCCCAGGGAGGGGTAACGAGCAGTACTTC.

The chain couples TRBV2 to TRBJ1-6; the D is unclear. CDR1 and CDR2 (germline): SNHLY, FYNNEI. With 2 bases removed from V and 3 bases from J, the gap between germline ends came to 11 bases. The CDR3 extends over 16 amino acids. As DNA, the CDR3 is TGTGCCAGCAGTGAATCGGGAGCAAACTATAATTCACCCCTCCACTTT. This translates into CASSESGANYNSPLHF. Full variable domain (missing parts from reference TRBV2 and TRBJ1-6): EPEVTQTPSHQVTQMGQEVILRCVPISNHLYFYWYRQILGQKVEFLVSFYNNEISEKSEIFDDQFSVERPDGSNFTLKIRSTKLEDSAMYFCASSESGANYNSPLHFGNGTRLTVT.

V gene TRBV29-1 combines with J gene TRBJ2-3, with D perhaps TRBD2 (5 bases). Germline CDR1 is SQVTM and CDR2 is ANQGSEA. The CDR3 covers 14 residues. V lost 6 bases and J lost 1, with 14 bases in between. The CDR3 protein is CSVPPVGGTDTQYF. CDR3 sequence (DNA): TGCAGCGTGCCCCCCGTCGGGGGCACAGATACGCAGTATTTT.

V and J are TRBV18 and TRBJ1-3; TRBD1 matches 11 bases. Per germline, CDR1 KGHSH and CDR2 LQKENI. The CDR3 runs to 18 residues. Trimming removed 3 bases from V and 0 bases from J; junction bases left unmatched: 7. In DNA form, the CDR3 reads TGTGCCAGCTCACCCGCCGGGACAGGGGGAAACTCTGGAAACACCATATATTTT. It codes for CASSPAGTGGNSGNTIYF. The complete variable domain, with remaining parts taken from reference TRBV18 and TRBJ1-3, reads NAGVMQNPRHLVRRRGQEARLRCSPMKGHSHVYWYRQLPEEGLKFMVYLQKENIIDESGMPKERFSAEFPKEGPSILRIQQVVRGDSAAYFCASSPAGTGGNSGNTIYFGEGSWLTVV.

The CDR3 region is CASSFRQGHRTEAFF. The CDR3 region has the DNA TGTGCCAGCAGCTTTAGACAGGGGCATCGGACTGAAGCTTTCTTT. The chain uses TRBV5-4 and TRBJ1-1; 8 nucleotides line up with TRBD1. This CDR3 spans 15 amino acids. CDR1 is SGHNT and CDR2 is YYREEE in the germline V gene (reference sequence). The J segment lost 5 bases and the V segment lost 2 bases, leaving 8 bases of the junction unmatched.

The genes are TRBV5-6 and TRBJ1-4; tentatively, D is TRBD1 (6 bases). Trimming removed 4 bases from V and 2 bases from J, with 12 bases in between. Looked up from germline, CDR1 is SGHDT and CDR2 is YYEEEE. The CDR3 runs to 15 residues. The CDR3 DNA sequence: TGTGCCAGCAGCGACCAGAGGGGGACTAATGAAAAACTGTTTTTT. It specifies CASSDQRGTNEKLFF. Full variable domain (remainder filled in from reference TRBV5-6 and TRBJ1-4): DAGVTQSPTHLIKTRGQQVTLRCSPKSGHDTVSWYQQALGQGPQFIFQYYEEEERQRGNFPDRFSGHQFPNYSSELNVNALLLGDSALYLCASSDQRGTNEKLFFGSGTQLSVL.

The chain combines TRBV5-1 with TRBJ2-7; 13 bases line up with TRBD2. V gave up 0 bases and J gave up 2 bases; unmatched junction bases: 2. Germline V gene data show CDR1 as SGHRS and CDR2 as YFSETQ. The length of the CDR3 is 16 residues. CDR3 sequence: CASSLGLAGGTYEQYF. The CDR3 DNA reads as TGCGCCAGCAGCTTGGGACTAGCGGGGGGTACCTACGAGCAGTACTTC.

V usage is TRBV30 and J usage is TRBJ2-5, with D possibly being TRBD2 (6 bases). The CDR3 runs to 12 residues. Germline assignment: CDR1 GTSNPN and CDR2 SVGIG (reference sequence). V lost 8 bases and J lost 1, with 11 bases in between. The CDR3 region is CAGGELQETQYF. CDR3 nucleotides: TGTGCCGGAGGGGAACTCCAAGAGACCCAGTACTTC.

This chain connects TRBV30 to TRBJ2-7; 7 nucleotides align to TRBD1. The V segment lost 1 base and the J segment 1 base; nucleotides outside the gene matches: 4. In germline, CDR1 is GTSNPN, CDR2 SVGIG (reference sequence). The CDR3 sequence is 14 residues long. The CDR3 protein is CAWSGDRFSYEQYF. For the CDR3, the DNA is TGTGCCTGGAGTGGGGACAGATTTTCCTACGAGCAGTACTTC.

The V call is TRBV19, the J call TRBJ1-1; 9 positions match TRBD1. This CDR3 is 15 amino acids long. The V gene's germline CDR1 is LNHDA and CDR2 SQIVND (reference sequence). The ends lost 6 bases at V and 4 bases at J; junction bases unmatched: 9. Here the CDR3 DNA reads TGTGCCAGTAGCACGGACAGGGGCTGGGGCACTGAAGCTTTCTTT. Translating gives CASSTDRGWGTEAFF.

The gene calls are TRBV4-1 and TRBJ1-4; TRBD1 matches 7 bases. Per germline, CDR1 MGHRA and CDR2 YSYEKL. V trimming: 8 bases; J trimming: 4 bases; junction bases outside the gene matches: 7. The CDR3 has 14 amino acids. The CDR3 bases are TGCGCCAGCCGGAGGGGACAGAATAATGAAAAACTGTTTTTT. Its protein product is CASRRGQNNEKLFF.